Below, 13 T cell receptor beta chains from the same sample are listed, as sequenced in a study of T cell responses to AZD1222 COVID-19 vaccine listed by TCRdb under 2021. The library was obtained by the immunoSEQ multiplex PCR assay. In its TCRdb copy, this immuneACCESS table keeps in-frame sequences only and misses some clones. Where compared with another copy, unresolved V genes explain less than half of these, and the others have no known cause. The sample yields roughly 110,000 clones; approximately 91% were counted once. Around 4.3% of the sample lies in the top ten. The time point label on this specimen signifies: baseline before first vaccination. Specimen: peripheral blood, collected on day 0 of AZD1222 vaccination. The receptors come from an adult in good health.

V is TRBV4-3 and J is TRBJ2-3, with unresolved D. V gave up 8 bases and J gave up 3 bases, with 9 bases separating them. The length of the CDR3 is 12 residues. The germline CDR1 and CDR2 sequences are LGHNA and YSLEER. In DNA, the CDR3 is TGCGCCAGCTCCGGGCCTACAGATACGCAGTATTTT. Protein: CASSGPTDTQYF.

V gene TRBV28 combines with J gene TRBJ1-5, with a weak D call TRBD1 (6 bases). Germline V gene lookup returns CDR1 MDHEN and CDR2 SYDVKM. V was trimmed by 6 bases and J by 2 bases, leaving 20 bases between them. The CDR3 is made up of 17 amino acids. The CDR3 here is CASRPKWGAQGNQPQHF. The CDR3 DNA reads as TGTGCCAGCAGACCTAAATGGGGGGCGCAAGGCAATCAGCCCCAGCATTTT. The whole variable domain, remainder taken from reference TRBV28 and TRBJ1-5, is DVKVTQSSRYLVKRTGEKVFLECVQDMDHENMFWYRQDPGLGLRLIYFSYDVKMKEKGDIPEGYSVSREKKERFSLILESASTNQTSMYLCASRPKWGAQGNQPQHFGDGTRLSIL.

This clone was seen a single time. The CDR3 DNA is TGTGCCAGCAGTTACAGGGGAGAAGCTTTCTTT. Translating gives CASSYRGEAFF. The chain joins TRBV6-5 to TRBJ1-1; D is possibly TRBD1 (5 bases). Germline V gene data show CDR1 as MNHEY and CDR2 as SVGAGI. The CDR3 length is 11 residues. Trimming removed 2 bases at V and 8 bases at J, with 6 bases between.

The chain employs TRBV27 and TRBJ2-5, with TRBD2 identical over 8 bases. The CDR3 consists of 15 residues. The V gene end was trimmed by 1 base and the J gene end by 4 bases; junction bases not matched to a gene: 5. In germline, CDR1 is MNHEY, CDR2 SMNVEV (reference sequence). CDR3 amino acids: CASSLYSGDGETQYF. CDR3 in DNA: TGTGCCAGCAGTTTATATAGCGGGGACGGAGAGACCCAGTACTTC.

The chain links TRBV4-2 to TRBJ2-2, with a weak D call TRBD1 (5 bases). V was trimmed by 3 bases and J by 5 bases, leaving 16 bases between them. This CDR3 is 16 amino acids long. Germline V gene lookup returns CDR1 LGHNA and CDR2 YNFKEQ. The DNA for the CDR3 is TGTGCCAGCAGCCAGGCTGGGGCGTCCTCTACCGGGGAGCTGTTTTTT. Amino acids: CASSQAGASSTGELFF.

The V and J genes are TRBV28 and TRBJ2-7; 7 positions match TRBD2. V gave up 4 bases and J gave up 2 bases; unmatched junction bases: 11. There are 16 residues in the CDR3. Germline V gene lookup returns CDR1 MDHEN and CDR2 SYDVKM. CDR3 in DNA: TGTGCCAGCAGTTCCCCGCCCGGCGGGGGAGCCTACGAGCAGTACTTC. As protein: CASSSPPGGGAYEQYF.

The chain employs TRBV5-1 and TRBJ1-6; tentative D call: TRBD1 (6 bases). The CDR3 loop spans 18 amino acids. CDR1 and CDR2 from the germline V gene are SGHRS and YFSETQ. The V gene lost 0 bases and the J gene lost 10 bases, with 23 bases spanning the gap. The CDR3 region is CASSLAGLGGQLESPLHF. The CDR3 coding sequence is TGCGCCAGCAGCTTGGCCGGCCTAGGGGGTCAACTAGAATCACCCCTCCACTTT.

The CDR3 DNA sequence: TGTGCCACCAGCAGAGTGGTGGGGTACCAAGAGACCCAGTACTTC. The encoded protein is CATSRVVGYQETQYF. The chain links TRBV15 to TRBJ2-5; D not resolved. The CDR3 has 15 amino acids. Per germline, CDR1 LNHNV and CDR2 YYDKDF (reference sequence). Trimming left V 1 base short and J 0 bases short, with 9 bases between.

This clone was counted only a few times. The chain links TRBV19 to TRBJ1-2; D call uncertain. CDR3 length: 11 residues. V gave up 3 bases and J gave up 6 bases, with 5 bases separating them. The germline gives CDR1 LNHDA, CDR2 SQIVND (reference sequence). The CDR3 bases are TGTGCCAGTAGTATGGGTCATGGCTACACCTTC. Amino acid sequence: CASSMGHGYTF.

V and J are TRBV4-1 and TRBJ1-5; TRBD1 is a possible D gene (6 bases). Deletions cut 4 bases from V and 7 bases from J, with 20 bases between. CDR3 size: 16 residues. Germline CDR1 is MGHRA and CDR2 is YSYEKL. DNA of the CDR3: TGCGCCAGCAGCCCCCTCTCCGCAGGGGATGGACAGCCCCAGCATTTT. Its translation is CASSPLSAGDGQPQHF.

The genes are TRBV18 and TRBJ1-4, with D hard to call. Trimming took 2 bases from V and 5 from J, leaving 9 bases between them. Germline V lookup: CDR1 KGHSH, CDR2 LQKENI. The CDR3 is made up of 14 amino acids. The CDR3 spells CASSPAGVNEKLFF. CDR3 nucleotide sequence: TGTGCCAGCTCACCAGCAGGAGTGAATGAAAAACTGTTTTTT.

This chain uses TRBV2 with TRBJ2-3; 7 bases match TRBD2. Germline lookup yields CDR1 SNHLY and CDR2 FYNNEI. This CDR3 has 16 residues. V shed 3 bases and J 2 bases; nucleotides not matched to a gene: 8. This CDR3 reads CASSDSGLGNTDTQYF. The DNA for the CDR3 is TGTGCCAGCAGTGACTCTGGACTAGGGAACACAGATACGCAGTATTTT. Full variable domain (rest looked up from reference TRBV2 and TRBJ2-3): EPEVTQTPSHQVTQMGQEVILRCVPISNHLYFYWYRQILGQKVEFLVSFYNNEISEKSEIFDDQFSVERPDGSNFTLKIRSTKLEDSAMYFCASSDSGLGNTDTQYFGPGTRLTVL.

The rearrangement uses TRBV3-1 (or the pseudogene TRBV3-2) and TRBJ1-1; D ambiguous. Germline lookup yields CDR1 LGHDT and CDR2 YNNKEL (reference sequence). The length of the CDR3 is 11 residues. Trimming cost V 8 bases and J 0 bases, with 4 bases left between them. DNA for the CDR3: TGTGCCAGCCGAATGAACACTGAAGCTTTCTTT. The encoded protein is CASRMNTEAFF.